The 13 T cell receptor beta chains below all came from one sample that was sequenced in a study of T cell responses to AZD1222 COVID-19 vaccine (TCRdb year 2021). The time point tag for this specimen amounts to: about 28 days (+/-7) after the second vaccine dose. The library was produced with the immunoSEQ multiplex PCR assay. In its TCRdb copy, this immuneACCESS table keeps in-frame sequences only and misses some clones. Where compared with another copy, unresolved V genes explain less than half of these, and the others have no known cause. Counted in this sample were about 25,000 clones; around 87% of them appeared once. The top ten hold roughly 30% of the sample. Sequencing used peripheral blood, obtained 28 days after the second AZD1222 dose. The receptor set was obtained from an adult who received the AZD1222 COVID-19 vaccine.

This clone was detected once. The V call is TRBV3-1 (or the pseudogene TRBV3-2), the J call TRBJ1-1; D not certain. With 1 base removed from V and 1 base from J, the gap between germline ends came to 4 bases. The CDR3 has 13 residues. CDR1 and CDR2 from the germline V gene are LGHDT and YNNKEL (reference sequence). The CDR3 loop reads CASSQVRNTEAFF. In nucleotides, the CDR3 is TGTGCCAGCAGCCAAGTCCGGAACACTGAAGCTTTCTTT.

The chain links TRBV13 to TRBJ1-3; D call uncertain. The ends were cut back, 7 bases at V and 0 bases at J, with 13 bases in the middle. Germline V lookup: CDR1 PRHDT, CDR2 FYEKMQ (reference sequence). This CDR3 comprises 15 residues. CDR3 coding DNA: TGTGCCAGCAACAGAATACTGTTCTCTGGAAACACCATATATTTT. It is translated as CASNRILFSGNTIYF. Together with reference TRBV13 and TRBJ1-3, the CDR3 gives the full variable domain: AAGVIQSPRHLIKEKRETATLKCYPIPRHDTVYWYQQGPGQDPQFLISFYEKMQSDKGSIPDRFSAQQFSDYHSELNMSSLELGDSALYFCASNRILFSGNTIYFGEGSWLTVV.

The J gene is TRBJ2-3, the V gene TRBV20-1; 12 positions match TRBD2. Germline CDR1 and CDR2: DFQATT and SNEGSKA (reference sequence). This CDR3 is 15 amino acids long. Germline trimming cut 3 bases from V and 4 bases from J; bases unmatched to any gene: 5. CDR3 sequence: CSASPLAGGSDTQYF. For the CDR3, the DNA is TGCAGTGCTAGTCCACTAGCGGGAGGATCAGATACGCAGTATTTT.

This chain connects TRBV19 to TRBJ1-5; D unclear. Trimming removed 3 bases at V and 0 bases at J, with 12 bases between. The CDR3 loop spans 16 amino acids. CDR1 and CDR2 (germline): LNHDA, SQIVND (reference sequence). The CDR3 region has the DNA TGTGCCAGTAGTATGGTACGGACCTCTAGCAATCAGCCCCAGCATTTT. Amino acids: CASSMVRTSSNQPQHF.

In regard to this clone: In the same sample, other DNA sequences code for this CDR3. The rearrangement links TRBV9 to TRBJ1-6, with D maybe TRBD1 (5 bases). V was cut by 3 bases and J by 8 bases, with 9 bases left in between. Germline CDR1 and CDR2: SGDLS and YYNGEE. CDR3 length: 13 amino acids. CDR3 sequence (DNA): TGTGCCAGCAGCGCCCGGGGGGATTCACCCCTCCACTTT. It specifies CASSARGDSPLHF.

The V call is TRBV7-9, the J call TRBJ2-5; tentatively, D is TRBD2 (5 bases). V lost 0 bases, J lost 5 bases, and 7 bases lay in between. This CDR3 has 13 amino acids. Germline V CDR1 and CDR2: SEHNR, FQNEAQ (reference sequence). The chain's CDR3 is CASSLAGVETQYF. The CDR3 DNA is TGTGCCAGCAGCTTAGCCGGGGTTGAGACCCAGTACTTC.

The V and J genes are TRBV5-1 and TRBJ2-1, with TRBD1 matching 7 bases. The CDR3 length is 15 residues. From germline, CDR1 is SGHRS and CDR2 YFSETQ. Trimming cost V 3 bases and J 1 base; bases outside gene matches: 4. CDR3 loop: CASSSPDRSYNEQFF. CDR3 coding DNA: TGCGCCAGCAGCTCGCCGGACAGGTCCTACAATGAGCAGTTCTTC.

V is TRBV4-3 and J is TRBJ1-1; tentatively, D is TRBD1 (6 bases). Germline CDR1 is LGHNA and CDR2 is YSLEER. The V and J ends lost 0 bases and 11 bases respectively, with 13 bases between them. The CDR3 is made up of 13 amino acids. CDR3 nucleotides: TGCGCCAGCAGCCAAGATCAGACAGGTCGCGCTTTCTTT. Its protein is CASSQDQTGRAFF.

The sample holds one count of this clone. This chain links TRBV19 with TRBJ2-2, with TRBD2 matching 9 bases. Germline V gene lookup returns CDR1 LNHDA and CDR2 SQIVND (reference sequence). The V and J ends lost 6 bases and 4 bases, in that order; junction bases with no gene match: 3. The CDR3 has 14 residues. The CDR3 sequence: CASSFSGGTGELFF. CDR3 DNA: TGTGCCAGTAGCTTTAGCGGGGGCACCGGGGAGCTGTTTTTT.

The chain links TRBV2 to TRBJ2-3; D not certain. The CDR3 loop spans 14 amino acids. Per germline, CDR1 SNHLY and CDR2 FYNNEI. V was clipped by 2 bases and J by 3 bases, with 9 bases between them. CDR3 loop: CASSESGWTDTQYF. For the CDR3, the DNA is TGTGCCAGCAGTGAATCCGGGTGGACAGATACGCAGTATTTT.

The chain couples TRBV5-4 to TRBJ1-6; no definite D call. V dropped 0 bases and J dropped 8 bases, with 9 bases sitting between them. There are 14 residues in the CDR3. Germline CDR1 is SGHNT and CDR2 is YYREEE (reference sequence). The DNA for the CDR3 is TGTGCCAGCAGCTTGGTGGGGAGGGATTCACCCCTCCACTTT. Translating gives CASSLVGRDSPLHF. The whole variable domain, remainder taken from reference TRBV5-4 and TRBJ1-6, is ETGVTQSPTHLIKTRGQQVTLRCSSQSGHNTVSWYQQALGQGPQFIFQYYREEENGRGNFPPRFSGLQFPNYSSELNVNALELDDSALYLCASSLVGRDSPLHFGNGTRLTVT.

The CDR3 coding sequence is TGTGCCAGCTCACCGGTAACTGCTAATGAAAAACTGTTTTTT. This codes for CASSPVTANEKLFF. The chain has TRBV18 and TRBJ1-4; D is ambiguous. V was shortened by 3 bases and J by 3 bases, with 8 bases between the two germline ends. CDR1 is KGHSH, CDR2 LQKENI, per germline. The CDR3 is made up of 14 amino acids.

The chain has TRBV29-1 and TRBJ2-2; D could derive from TRBD1 or TRBD2 (6 bases each). CDR3 length equals 14 residues. Deletions cut 6 bases from V and 5 bases from J, with 16 bases between. Germline V CDR1 and CDR2: SQVTM, ANQGSEA. Here the CDR3 reads CSVEGDFSTGELFF. CDR3 coding DNA: TGCAGCGTCGAGGGGGACTTCTCTACCGGGGAGCTGTTTTTT.